These 5 T cell receptor beta chains were all obtained from the same sample, sequenced in a study of identical twins. Via MiXCR, TCRdb re-called the 5' RACE reads, giving one row per CDR3 protein. The sample has 150,000 or so distinct CDR3 sequences, around 3.4% seen once. The sequencing input was memory T cells sorted from blood. These receptors all come from a man aged 18 to 35 in good health.

This clonotype has ten or more counts. The rearrangement links TRBV29-1 to TRBJ2-5; TRBD1 aligns across 8 bases. J was trimmed by 2 bases and V by 0 bases; bases with no gene match: 5. Germline V gene sequence: CDR1 SQVTM, CDR2 ANQGSEA. The length of the CDR3 is 15 residues. CDR3 protein: CSVEESGGVQETQYF. Here the CDR3 DNA reads TGCAGCGTTGAAGAATCAGGGGGCGTTCAAGAGACCCAGTACTTC.

In this sample, this clonotype turned up many times. The chain carries TRBV12-3 or TRBV12-4 and TRBJ1-2; no definite D call. The CDR3 is 11 amino acids. Trimming cost V 2 bases and J 8 bases, with 6 bases left between them. The CDR3 sequence is CASSLQGGYTF. DNA for the CDR3: TGTGCCAGCAGTTTACAAGGCGGCTACACCTTC.

Many counts were recorded for this clonotype. This chain joins TRBV5-1 and TRBJ2-1, with 8 positions matching TRBD2. V dropped 1 base and J dropped 5; count of bases not matched to a gene: 5. Per the germline V gene, CDR1 is SGHRS and CDR2 is YFSETQ. The length of the CDR3 is 15 residues. CDR3 in DNA: TGCGCCAGCAGCTTGCCGGGGGGGATGAACAATGAGCAGTTCTTC. This translates into CASSLPGGMNNEQFF.

This clonotype was recorded many times. The chain joins TRBV20-1 to TRBJ1-2; a possible D gene is TRBD1 (6 bases). Trimming shortened V by 2 bases and J by 3 bases, and 28 bases separated the two germline ends. The CDR3 runs to 19 residues. Germline loops: CDR1 DFQATT, CDR2 SNEGSKA (reference sequence). The CDR3 loop is CSARSRSQGFGRRDYGYTF. The CDR3 DNA sequence: TGCAGTGCTAGATCTCGGTCGCAGGGGTTTGGGAGGAGGGACTATGGCTACACCTTC.

This clonotype has a count of ten or more. The chain combines TRBV6-5 with TRBJ2-1, with 12 bases identical to TRBD1. CDR1 is MNHEY and CDR2 is SVGAGI in the germline V gene. The trim removed 2 bases at V and 9 bases at J, leaving 14 bases unmatched. The CDR3 is 18 residues long. The CDR3 protein is CASSYRTTLGTGGGEQFF. The DNA for the CDR3 is TGTGCCAGCAGTTACAGAACTACATTGGGGACAGGGGGCGGTGAGCAGTTCTTC.